This passage covers 12 T cell receptor beta chains from one sample sequenced in a study of monozygotic twins with inflammatory bowel disease. TCRdb re-analyzed the 5' RACE reads; it lists each CDR3 protein once, without DNA. The listing contains just over 300,000 distinct CDR3 sequences. Sequenced material: blood. These receptors were collected from a human donor with ulcerative colitis or Crohn's disease, or a healthy co-twin of an affected twin (not recorded which).

The chain carries TRBV6-2 or TRBV6-3 and TRBJ2-6. The CDR3 is 16 amino acids. Germline assignment: CDR1 MNHEY and CDR2 SVGEGT. This CDR3 reads CASSYLQASGANVLTF.

V usage is TRBV5-4 and J usage is TRBJ2-3; TCRdb selects TRBD1, and the lack of DNA leaves this call unchecked. The CDR3 is 15 amino acids. CDR1 and CDR2 from the germline V gene are SGHNT and YYREEE (reference sequence). The CDR3 is CASSLYLGGTDTQYF.

The chain uses TRBV29-1 and TRBJ2-1. The CDR3 covers 12 residues. Germline CDR1 reads SQVTM; CDR2 reads ANQGSEA. The CDR3 is CSVEQFPNEQFF.

CDR3 region: CASSSGVYTQYF. The chain combines TRBV7-2 with TRBJ2-3. CDR1 is SGHTA, CDR2 FQGNSA, per germline. The CDR3 has 12 residues.

The CDR3 sequence is CASSLLGDTDTQYF. This chain links TRBV7-9 with TRBJ2-3. The germline gives CDR1 SEHNR, CDR2 FQNEAQ (reference sequence). CDR3 length equals 14 residues.

This sequence joins TRBV7-8 and TRBJ1-6; without DNA, the TCRdb call of TRBD1 cannot be checked. The CDR3 sequence is 20 residues long. Germline CDR1 and CDR2: SGHVS and FQNEAQ. The CDR3 region is CASSPRGLREGSSYNSPLHF.

The chain couples TRBV6-1 to TRBJ2-5; the D call of TRBD1 rests on TCRdb alone, since no DNA is present to check it. The germline V gene encodes CDR1 MNHNS and CDR2 SASEGT. The CDR3 is made up of 15 amino acids. Here the CDR3 reads CASPSSRQGGETQYF.

The chain employs TRBV7-2 and TRBJ2-7; TCRdb calls TRBD1, which cannot be checked without DNA. CDR1 SGHTA and CDR2 FQGNSA come from the germline V gene. The CDR3 extends over 15 amino acids. The CDR3 is CASSPGQLNSYEQYF.

CDR3 amino acids: CASSRGLAGLYSGANVLTF. The V gene is TRBV6-4, the J gene TRBJ2-6; TCRdb picks TRBD2, but there is no DNA to check that call. This CDR3 is 19 amino acids long. Germline V gives CDR1 MRHNA, CDR2 SNTAGT.

The gene calls are TRBV6-2 or TRBV6-3 and TRBJ2-1; TCRdb proposes TRBD1, but this gene call is untestable without DNA. Per the germline V gene, CDR1 is MNHEY and CDR2 is SVGEGT. CDR3 length: 16 residues. The chain's CDR3 is CASSYLGGKTYNEQFF.

This chain links TRBV28 with TRBJ2-1; there is no DNA to check the TCRdb D call of TRBD2. This CDR3 contains 13 residues. Germline CDR1 MDHEN, CDR2 SYDVKM. CDR3 amino acids: CASSSGGVVEQFF.

The V and J genes are TRBV3-1 and TRBJ2-2; no DNA is available, so the TRBD2 call from TCRdb remains unchecked. This CDR3 contains 14 residues. Germline V CDR1 and CDR2: LGHDT, YNNKEL (reference sequence). CDR3 protein: CASHVGTRAGELFF.